The next 29 T cell receptor beta chains were all read from a single sample in a study of CD8+ T cells in alopecia areata. RNA was isolated and reverse transcribed to cDNA, the sequencing template. The method was immunoSEQ multiplex PCR; TCRdb's version includes in-frame clones alone and lacks a portion of them. The sample includes 100,000 to 150,000 clones, over 60% of them seen just once. Stated treatment: oral pan-JAK inhibitor, 5-10 mg twice daily. Sequenced material: CD4+ T cells sorted from blood, taken at week 4, from a patient treated with tofacitinib. The receptors were gathered from a human donor with alopecia areata.

The chain couples TRBV29-1 to TRBJ2-7; D possibly corresponds to TRBD1 (5 bases). CDR1 is SQVTM and CDR2 is ANQGSEA in the germline V gene. Trimming took off 3 bases at V and 7 bases at J, with 13 bases between the two ends. The CDR3 is made up of 12 amino acids. The CDR3 region is CSVDRGGGEQYF. The CDR3 DNA sequence: TGCAGCGTTGATAGGGGTGGTGGGGAGCAGTACTTC.

The chain links TRBV11-2 to TRBJ1-4, with 8 bases aligning to TRBD1. Trimming cost V 4 bases and J 8 bases; bases outside gene matches: 6. In germline, CDR1 is SGHAT, CDR2 FQNNGV. The CDR3 spans 14 residues. The DNA of the CDR3 is TGTGCCAGCAGCTACGGACAGGGAGGAGAAAAACTGTTTTTT. This sequence encodes CASSYGQGGEKLFF.

The chain joins TRBV30 to TRBJ1-2; 10 nucleotides line up with TRBD1. Germline V gene data show CDR1 as GTSNPN and CDR2 as SVGIG (reference sequence). The CDR3 runs to 12 residues. V shed 5 bases and J 5 bases; nucleotides not matched to a gene: 2. CDR3 in DNA: TGTGCCTGGGGACAGGGGGTTTATGGCTACACCTTC. Encoded protein: CAWGQGVYGYTF.

The genes are TRBV9 and TRBJ2-5, with 15 bases that match TRBD2. The CDR3 runs 19 residues. In germline, CDR1 is SGDLS, CDR2 YYNGEE. Unmatched junction bases numbered 12, after V lost 2 bases and J lost 4 bases. CDR3 sequence: CASSVISPGLAGGLETQYF. CDR3 bases: TGTGCCAGCAGCGTCATTTCACCGGGACTAGCGGGGGGTCTAGAGACCCAGTACTTC.

This rearrangement joins TRBV4-3 to TRBJ1-2; TRBD1 matches 7 bases. The CDR3 extends over 15 amino acids. Germline lookup yields CDR1 LGHNA and CDR2 YSLEER. V trimming: 4 bases; J trimming: 1 base; junction bases outside the gene matches: 6. CDR3 region: CASSPRTGGNYGYTF. The CDR3 coding sequence is TGCGCCAGCAGCCCTCGGACAGGAGGTAACTATGGCTACACCTTC.

The sample holds one count of this clone. This chain connects TRBV15 to TRBJ2-7; D tentatively fits TRBD1 or TRBD2 (5 bases each). CDR3 length: 16 amino acids. V gave up 3 bases and J gave up 3 bases, with 18 bases separating them. The germline gives CDR1 LNHNV, CDR2 YYDKDF (reference sequence). In DNA, the CDR3 is TGTGCCACCAGCAGGGGGATGGGGACGGACATCTACGAGCAGTACTTC. Amino acid sequence: CATSRGMGTDIYEQYF.

The chain joins TRBV9 to TRBJ1-2; TRBD1 is a possible D gene (5 bases). Germline CDR1 is SGDLS and CDR2 is YYNGEE. CDR3 length: 14 amino acids. Deletions cut 3 bases from V and 4 bases from J, with 13 bases between. CDR3 sequence reads: CASSAVRGGYGYTF. The CDR3 bases are TGTGCCAGCAGCGCCGTCCGCGGGGGCTATGGCTACACCTTC.

This chain links TRBV7-2 with TRBJ2-2; TRBD2 might be the D (5 bases). The CDR3 is 15 residues long. Germline V gives CDR1 SGHTA, CDR2 FQGNSA. Trimming removed 3 bases from V and 7 bases from J, with 15 bases in between. CDR3 sequence reads: CASSLRGRWGGELFF. CDR3 bases: TGTGCCAGCAGCTTGCGAGGGCGTTGGGGCGGGGAGCTGTTTTTT.

The rearrangement links TRBV28 to TRBJ1-6; D is ambiguous. This CDR3 comprises 12 residues. The V gene's germline CDR1 is MDHEN and CDR2 SYDVKM. Trimming removed 2 bases from V and 8 bases from J, with 4 bases in between. Written as DNA, the CDR3 is TGTGCCAGCAGTTTACCCCATTCACCCCTCCACTTT. It specifies CASSLPHSPLHF.

The J gene is TRBJ1-5, the V gene TRBV4-3; no clear D gene. The CDR3 contains 15 residues. V gave up 0 bases and J gave up 3 bases, with 9 bases separating them. Germline V gene lookup returns CDR1 LGHNA and CDR2 YSLEER. The CDR3 nucleotides are TGCGCCAGCAGCCAAGATGGAAGGAACAATCAGCCCCAGCATTTT. It yields the protein CASSQDGRNNQPQHF.

The rearrangement uses TRBV29-1 and TRBJ1-2; 10 bases agree with TRBD1. The CDR3 length is 14 residues. Germline V gene data show CDR1 as SQVTM and CDR2 as ANQGSEA. Trimming at V came to 3 bases and at J to 7 bases, leaving 8 bases not matched to a gene. The CDR3 DNA follows: TGCAGCGTTGACACGGGACAGGGGACTCGTGGCTACACCTTC. Protein: CSVDTGQGTRGYTF. Complete variable domain (other parts from reference TRBV29-1 and TRBJ1-2): SAVISQKPSRDICQRGTSLTIQCQVDSQVTMMFWYRQQPGQSLTLIATANQGSEATYESGFVIDKFPISRPNLTFSTLTVSNMSPEDSSIYLCSVDTGQGTRGYTFGSGTRLTVV.

This sequence joins TRBV29-1 and TRBJ1-1, with TRBD1 as a possible D gene (6 bases). Per the germline V gene, CDR1 is SQVTM and CDR2 is ANQGSEA. CDR3 length equals 13 residues. V lost 4 bases and J 3 bases, leaving 12 bases between the germline ends. The DNA of the CDR3 is TGCAGCGTTGGTGGGGGCGGGGACACTGAAGCTTTCTTT. It codes for CSVGGGGDTEAFF.

This chain connects TRBV7-8 to TRBJ2-5; D call uncertain. The CDR3 runs to 13 residues. Germline CDR1 and CDR2: SGHVS and FQNEAQ. The V end lost 1 base, the J end lost 5 bases, and 8 bases lay between the germline ends. CDR3 coding DNA: TGTGCCAGCAGCTTAGTGCTCTCGGAGACCCAGTACTTC. Protein sequence: CASSLVLSETQYF.

This chain links TRBV6-5 with TRBJ1-1; D is possibly TRBD1 (5 bases). CDR1 is MNHEY and CDR2 is SVGAGI in the germline V gene. With 6 bases removed from V and 7 bases from J, the gap between germline ends came to 12 bases. The CDR3 has 12 amino acids. CDR3 protein: CASRWAGGEAFF. DNA of the CDR3: TGTGCCAGCAGGTGGGCGGGGGGTGAAGCTTTCTTT.

This clone was observed a single time. This chain joins TRBV5-1 and TRBJ1-2, with 10 bases matching TRBD1. With 4 bases clipped from V and 3 bases from J, the junction kept 6 bases outside the gene matches. Looked up from germline, CDR1 is SGHRS and CDR2 is YFSETQ. The CDR3 has 15 residues. The CDR3 loop reads CASSPLGTGDYGYTF. The DNA for the CDR3 is TGCGCCAGCAGCCCGCTCGGGACAGGGGACTATGGCTACACCTTC.

This CDR3 is CASSGGGGRDTEAFF. The CDR3 DNA sequence: TGCGCCAGCAGCGGCGGCGGGGGGCGGGACACTGAAGCTTTCTTT. The chain recombines TRBV5-1 with TRBJ1-1, with D perhaps TRBD1 (6 bases). Germline CDR1 reads SGHRS; CDR2 reads YFSETQ. V lost 4 bases and J 3 bases, leaving 16 bases between the germline ends. The CDR3 runs to 15 residues.

This sequence joins TRBV27 and TRBJ2-3; 12 bases map to TRBD2. V trimming: 1 base; J trimming: 4 bases; junction bases outside the gene matches: 6. Germline V lookup: CDR1 MNHEY, CDR2 SMNVEV (reference sequence). The CDR3 loop spans 17 amino acids. CDR3 in amino acids: CASSLFLTSGSPDTQYF. Here the CDR3 DNA reads TGTGCCAGCAGTTTATTTTTGACTAGCGGGAGCCCAGATACGCAGTATTTT.

The gene calls are TRBV7-2 and TRBJ2-5; 11 bases line up with TRBD2. Germline lookup yields CDR1 SGHTA and CDR2 FQGNSA. There are 15 residues in the CDR3. The junction had 7 bases not matched to a gene; V was cut back by 5 bases and J by 5 bases. CDR3 coding DNA: TGTGCCAGCAGCGGTAGCGGGGGGGCTTGGGAGACCCAGTACTTC. Its protein is CASSGSGGAWETQYF. Together with reference TRBV7-2 and TRBJ2-5, the CDR3 gives the full variable domain: GAGVSQSPSNKVTEKGKDVELRCDPISGHTALYWYRQSLGQGLEFLIYFQGNSAPDKSGLPSDRFSAERTGGSVSTLTIQRTQQEDSAVYLCASSGSGGAWETQYFGPGTRLLVL.

The J gene is TRBJ2-5, the V gene TRBV9; tentatively, D is TRBD1 (7 bases). The CDR3 has 14 amino acids. Trimming stripped 3 bases from V and 2 bases from J, with 11 bases between. Per germline, CDR1 SGDLS and CDR2 YYNGEE. The CDR3 DNA reads TGTGCCAGCAGCGGCAGGGGGACTCAAGAGACCCAGTACTTC. Translating it yields CASSGRGTQETQYF.

In this sample, this clone turned up a few times. The chain couples TRBV5-4 to TRBJ2-5, with 11 bases lining up with TRBD2. This CDR3 is 15 amino acids long. The germline V gene encodes CDR1 SGHNT and CDR2 YYREEE (reference sequence). J lost 4 bases, V lost 0 bases, and 2 bases had no gene match. Here the CDR3 DNA reads TGTGCCAGCAGCTTGGGACTAGCGGGGACAGAGACCCAGTACTTC. Protein: CASSLGLAGTETQYF.

The chain is built from TRBV28 and TRBJ2-1; 11 nucleotides agree with TRBD2. CDR1 and CDR2 from the germline V gene are MDHEN and SYDVKM. The CDR3 length is 18 residues. Germline trimming cut 6 bases from V and 4 bases from J; bases unmatched to any gene: 14. As DNA, the CDR3 is TGTGCCAGCAGACGTCTAGCGGGAGGCCGCCATATTTACAATGAGCAGTTCTTC. Translated: CASRRLAGGRHIYNEQFF.

The CDR3 DNA follows: TGCGCCAGCAGCCAAGCGGGCGGAGCCGGGCAAGAGACCCAGTACTTC. It encodes CASSQAGGAGQETQYF. V usage is TRBV4-1 and J usage is TRBJ2-5; no reliable D call. CDR3 length: 16 residues. The germline V gene has CDR1 MGHRA and CDR2 YSYEKL. Deletions cut 1 base from V and 2 bases from J, with 14 bases between.

The chain joins TRBV4-3 to TRBJ2-4; D remains unclear. CDR1 is LGHNA and CDR2 is YSLEER in the germline V gene. The V end lost 1 base, the J end lost 0 bases, and 13 bases lay between the germline ends. The CDR3 consists of 17 residues. The CDR3 region has the DNA TGCGCCAGCAGCCAAGGGCTAGGTGGGGTAGCCAAAAACATTCAGTACTTC. As protein: CASSQGLGGVAKNIQYF.

Note on this clone: Other DNA sequences within the sample encode an identical CDR3. This chain links TRBV30 with TRBJ2-4; D ambiguous. Germline V lookup: CDR1 GTSNPN, CDR2 SVGIG (reference sequence). The CDR3 is 13 amino acids. The V end lost 0 bases, the J end lost 1 base, and 4 bases lay between the germline ends. The CDR3 coding sequence is TGTGCCTGGAGTGTACAGGCCAAAAACATTCAGTACTTC. Its translation: CAWSVQAKNIQYF.

This clone has a single count. The gene calls are TRBV9 and TRBJ1-3; D uncertain. Germline CDR1 is SGDLS and CDR2 is YYNGEE. V lost 3 bases, J lost 0 bases, and 4 bases lay in between. The CDR3 runs to 13 residues. CDR3 nucleotide sequence: TGTGCCAGCAGCGAGAGCTCTGGAAACACCATATATTTT. This translates into CASSESSGNTIYF.

The chain joins TRBV7-9 to TRBJ2-6; no reliable D call. CDR1 is SEHNR and CDR2 is FQNEAQ in the germline V gene (reference sequence). The CDR3 length is 14 residues. Deletions cut 2 bases from V and 4 bases from J, with 6 bases between. The CDR3 DNA follows: TGTGCCAGCAGCTTACTGCGCGGGGCCAACGTCCTGACTTTC. It is translated as CASSLLRGANVLTF.

This clone was seen more than once but under ten times. The rearrangement joins TRBV2 to TRBJ1-2, with D unclear. In germline, CDR1 is SNHLY, CDR2 FYNNEI. The CDR3 totals 13 residues. The V end lost 3 bases, the J end lost 10 bases, and 15 bases lay between the germline ends. The CDR3 reads CASSDNTSPSYTF. CDR3 in DNA: TGTGCCAGCAGTGATAACACCTCTCCTTCCTACACCTTC.

The chain combines TRBV29-1 with TRBJ1-5, with a weak D call TRBD1 (5 bases). CDR3 size: 13 residues. CDR1 and CDR2 (germline): SQVTM, ANQGSEA. V was shortened by 1 base and J by 4 bases, with 8 bases between the two germline ends. The CDR3 protein is CSVEGGENQPQHF. The CDR3 coding sequence is TGCAGCGTTGAAGGGGGGGAGAATCAGCCCCAGCATTTT.

The rearrangement links TRBV29-1 to TRBJ2-5; D may be TRBD1 (6 bases). The germline V and J ends were trimmed by 7 bases and 1 base, with 10 bases remaining between them. The CDR3 is 12 amino acids. Germline assignment: CDR1 SQVTM and CDR2 ANQGSEA. DNA of the CDR3: TGCAGCGGTAGACAGGCCCAAGAGACCCAGTACTTC. Translating gives CSGRQAQETQYF. The variable domain in full, with the rest retrieved from reference TRBV29-1 and TRBJ2-5, is SAVISQKPSRDICQRGTSLTIQCQVDSQVTMMFWYRQQPGQSLTLIATANQGSEATYESGFVIDKFPISRPNLTFSTLTVSNMSPEDSSIYLCSGRQAQETQYFGPGTRLLVL.